This TCR beta chain was found in a study of T cell changes during pregnancy in multiple sclerosis. Profiled with immunoSEQ multiplex PCR; TCRdb holds only in-frame clones, not every one. The sample includes 39,000 or so clones, around 91% of them seen just once. The CDR3 has 17 amino acids. J was trimmed by 1 base and V by 3 bases; bases with no gene match: 9. Germline V gene data show CDR1 as SGHNT and CDR2 as YYREEE (reference sequence). The sequence came from a female donor with multiple sclerosis, enrolled in a pregnancy study. The sequenced sample was CD8+ T cells from peripheral blood mononuclear cells, obtained in the first trimester of pregnancy. The chain carries TRBV5-4 and TRBJ1-3; 8 nucleotides match TRBD1. The CDR3 DNA reads TGTGCCAGCAGCTCTCAGGGGGCTTGGGGATCTGGAAACACCATATATTTT. This encodes CASSSQGAWGSGNTIYF.